A selection of T cell receptor beta chains follows, all from one sample in a study of glioma-infiltrating T cells. TCRdb re-derived calls from the multiplex PCR reads in MiXCR, one entry per CDR3 protein. The data show more than 95,000 distinct CDR3 sequences, 25% to 30% seen once. Sequencing was performed on glioma tissue, nonneoplastic brain tissue, or PBMCs (not recorded which). The receptor set was obtained from a human donor with low-grade glioma or glioblastoma, undergoing nonglioma brain surgery, or in good health (not recorded which). CDR3s include the opening cysteine and the closing phenylalanine or tryptophan. A D gene is named only where the DNA matches it firmly. Only part of the rows carry a size: once, few, many, or a class if the clone is expanded.

.	TRBJ2-1	TRBV18	few	CASSPGLFDEQFF	TGTGCCAGCTCACCGGGTTTGTTTGATGAGCAGTTCTTC
.	TRBJ1-1	TRBV6-1	many	CASRRAGTSVSRFF	TGTGCCAGCAGACGTGCCGGGACATCAGTCAGCCGGTTCTTT
.	TRBJ1-1	TRBV19	many	CASSNRDGNTEAFF	TGTGCCAGTAGTAACCGGGACGGGAACACTGAAGCTTTCTTT
TRBD1	TRBJ1-5	TRBV27	many	CASRGTGEAQPQHF	TGTGCCAGCAGGGGGACAGGGGAAGCTCAGCCCCAGCATTTT
TRBD1	TRBJ1-5	TRBV7-2	few	CASSLTGPGGVPQHF	TGTGCCAGCAGCTTAACGGGGCCAGGGGGTGTGCCCCAGCATTTT
.	TRBJ2-2	TRBV2	.	CASKRGIARSGELFF	TGTGCCAGCAAGAGGGGAATAGCGAGGTCCGGGGAGCTGTTTTTT
TRBD1	TRBJ1-6	TRBV7-3	few	CASSRGQTNSPLHF	TGTGCCAGCAGCCGGGGACAGACAAATTCACCCCTCCACTTT
TRBD1	TRBJ1-2	TRBV7-9	many	CASSPGQAYGYTF	TGTGCCAGCAGCCCCGGACAGGCTTATGGCTACACCTTC
.	TRBJ1-4	TRBV6-1	few	CASEAPSGEKLFF	TGTGCCAGCGAGGCGCCATCTGGGGAAAAACTGTTTTTT
.	TRBJ2-7	TRBV11-2	few	CASSSGILEAYEQYF	TGTGCCAGCAGCTCCGGGATATTGGAAGCCTACGAGCAGTACTTC